This T cell receptor beta chain was sequenced in a study of T cell changes during pregnancy in multiple sclerosis. Trimming shortened V by 0 bases and J by 1 base, and 8 bases separated the two germline ends. Germline V gene lookup returns CDR1 SGHRS and CDR2 YFSETQ. The CDR3 totals 14 residues. Libraries were prepared by immunoSEQ multiplex PCR; TCRdb keeps only in-frame clonotypes and omits some of them. The data contain approximately 50,000 clones, roughly 90% of them singletons. The TCR was taken from a female donor with multiple sclerosis, enrolled in a pregnancy study. The sequencing here drew on CD4+ T cells from peripheral blood mononuclear cells, taken after pregnancy. The V and J genes are TRBV5-1 and TRBJ2-7, with D tentatively TRBD1 (6 bases). In nucleotides, the CDR3 is TGCGCCAGCAGCTTGGCAGGGGTGTCCTACGAGCAGTACTTC. Translated: CASSLAGVSYEQYF.